This TCR beta chain is drawn from a study of tumor-infiltrating lymphocytes in primary liver carcinoma. Study information: Resecting the tumor surgically was how the patients' primary liver carcinoma was treated.

The input was 400 to 500 ng total RNA; TCR beta cDNA was made from it with a constant-region primer. Slightly modified ARM-PCR, run as three nested multiplex PCR rounds, produced the TCR beta libraries. Each of the first two PCR rounds ran approximately 11 cycles with TRBV1-TRBV30 forward and C-beta reverse primers. MiXCR, run by TCRdb on the multiplex PCR reads, gives a single entry per CDR3 protein. Among approximately 330,000 distinct CDR3 sequences listed, approximately 64% were seen once. In regard to this clonotype: This may come from a read error, since a much larger clone is one base off.

The CDR3 loop spans 17 amino acids. Germline CDR1 is SGHKS and CDR2 is YYEKEE (reference sequence). Trimming at V came to 0 bases and at J to 1 base, leaving 8 bases not matched to a gene. Blood RNA came from unsorted whole blood; germline DNA was also extracted. Investigators obtained roughly 3.9 milliliters of peripheral blood ahead of surgery. The chain is built from TRBV5-5 and TRBJ2-3; the match to TRBD2 covers 7 bases. The TCR comes from a man aged 35-49 years with primary liver carcinoma and hepatitis B virus infection. What was sequenced was peripheral blood. CDR3: CASSLDYSGFRTDTQYF. CDR3 DNA: TGTGCCAGCAGCTTGGACTATAGCGGGTTCCGCACAGATACGCAGTATTTT.